This T cell receptor (beta chain) was found in a study of cytotoxic CD8 clonotypes in ibrutinib-treated CLL. Study summary: On average, each sample had roughly 230,000 productive templates and around 100,000 productive rearrangements. Study-wide results and caveats: For progressing versus sustained-remission patients, sampling times were not the same. Contraction or stability on treatment was seen for public clonotypes, which were uncommon.

As concerns this clone: Its antigen is currently unknown.

The CDR3 is made up of 15 amino acids. With 0 bases removed from V and 6 bases from J, the gap between germline ends came to 14 bases. Germline V lookup: CDR1 SGHRS, CDR2 YFSETQ. Depth targeted 1 in 200,000 to 1 in 1 million T cells, averaging 10x coverage per clonotype. Some clones are missing from TCRdb's copy, which holds only in-frame ones; the method was immunoSEQ multiplex PCR. The sample carries about 310,000 clones, roughly 79% recorded once. The starting material was PBMCs, obtained before ibrutinib treatment. The chain combines TRBV5-1 with TRBJ2-3; TRBD2 is a possible D gene (5 bases). The origin of this receptor is a human donor with chronic lymphocytic leukemia. The CDR3 is CASSLGDALADTQYF. The CDR3 nucleotides are TGCGCCAGCAGCTTGGGTGACGCTTTAGCGGATACGCAGTATTTT.